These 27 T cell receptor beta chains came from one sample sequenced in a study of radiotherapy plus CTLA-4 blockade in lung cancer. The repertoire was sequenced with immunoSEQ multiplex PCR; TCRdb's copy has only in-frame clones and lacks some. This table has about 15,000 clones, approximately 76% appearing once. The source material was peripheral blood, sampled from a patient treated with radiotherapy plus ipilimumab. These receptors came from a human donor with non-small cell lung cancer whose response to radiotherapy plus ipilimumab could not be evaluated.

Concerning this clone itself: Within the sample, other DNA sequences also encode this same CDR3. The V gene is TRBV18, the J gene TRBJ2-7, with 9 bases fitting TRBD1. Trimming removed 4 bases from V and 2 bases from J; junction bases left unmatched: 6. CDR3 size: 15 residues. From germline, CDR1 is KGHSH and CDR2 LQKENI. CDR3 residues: CASSLGQGSTYEQYF. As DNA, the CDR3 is TGTGCCAGCTCACTTGGACAGGGGTCTACCTACGAGCAGTACTTC.

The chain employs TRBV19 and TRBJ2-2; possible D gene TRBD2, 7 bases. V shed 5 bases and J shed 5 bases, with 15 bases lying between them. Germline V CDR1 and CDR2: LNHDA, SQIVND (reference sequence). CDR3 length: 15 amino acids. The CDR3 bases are TGTGCCAGTAGTCTGGGGGGGGCAGGGACCGGGGAGCTGTTTTTT. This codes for CASSLGGAGTGELFF.

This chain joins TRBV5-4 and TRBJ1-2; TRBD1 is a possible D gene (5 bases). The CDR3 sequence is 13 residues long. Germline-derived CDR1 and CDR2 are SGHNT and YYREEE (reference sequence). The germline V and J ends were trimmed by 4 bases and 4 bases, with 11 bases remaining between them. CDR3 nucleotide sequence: TGTGCCAGCAGCACCGACAGATCCTATGGCTACACCTTC. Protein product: CASSTDRSYGYTF.

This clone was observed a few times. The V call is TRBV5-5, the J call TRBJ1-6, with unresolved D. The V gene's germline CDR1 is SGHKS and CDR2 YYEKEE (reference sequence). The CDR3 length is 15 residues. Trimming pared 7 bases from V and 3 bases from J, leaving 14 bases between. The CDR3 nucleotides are TGTGCCAGCGGAGACCGAGGCTACTATAATTCACCCCTCCACTTT. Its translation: CASGDRGYYNSPLHF.

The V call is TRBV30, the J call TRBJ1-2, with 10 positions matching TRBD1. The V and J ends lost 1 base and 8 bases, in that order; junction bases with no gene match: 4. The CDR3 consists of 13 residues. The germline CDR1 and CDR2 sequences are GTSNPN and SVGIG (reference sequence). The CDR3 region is CAWSADRGRGYTF. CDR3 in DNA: TGTGCCTGGAGTGCCGACAGGGGGCGAGGCTACACCTTC.

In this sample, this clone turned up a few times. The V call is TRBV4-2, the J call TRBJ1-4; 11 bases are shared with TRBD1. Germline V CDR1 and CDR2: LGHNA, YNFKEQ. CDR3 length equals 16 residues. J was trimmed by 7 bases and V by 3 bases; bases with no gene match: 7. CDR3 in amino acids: CASSQGTGTGGEKLFF. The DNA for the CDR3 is TGTGCCAGCAGCCAGGGGACCGGGACAGGGGGTGAAAAACTGTTTTTT.

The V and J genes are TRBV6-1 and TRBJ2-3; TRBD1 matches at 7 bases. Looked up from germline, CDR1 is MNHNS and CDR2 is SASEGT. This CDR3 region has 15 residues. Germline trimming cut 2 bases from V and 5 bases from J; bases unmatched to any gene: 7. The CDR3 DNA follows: TGTGCCAGCAGTGAATTTGTGACAGGGAAAGATACGCAGTATTTT. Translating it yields CASSEFVTGKDTQYF.

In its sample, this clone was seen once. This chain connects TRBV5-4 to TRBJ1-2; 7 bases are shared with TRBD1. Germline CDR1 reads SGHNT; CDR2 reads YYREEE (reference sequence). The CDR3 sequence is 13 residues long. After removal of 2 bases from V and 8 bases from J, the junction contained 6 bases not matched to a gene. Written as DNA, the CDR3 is TGTGCCAGCAGCTTCACAGGGGCGGGGGGCTACACCTTC. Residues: CASSFTGAGGYTF.

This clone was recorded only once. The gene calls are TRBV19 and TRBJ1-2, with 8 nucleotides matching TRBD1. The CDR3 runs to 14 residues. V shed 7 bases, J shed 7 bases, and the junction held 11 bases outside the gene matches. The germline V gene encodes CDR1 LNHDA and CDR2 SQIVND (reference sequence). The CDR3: CASNVRQGRPGYTF. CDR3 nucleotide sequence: TGTGCCAGTAATGTGAGACAGGGGAGACCTGGCTACACCTTC.

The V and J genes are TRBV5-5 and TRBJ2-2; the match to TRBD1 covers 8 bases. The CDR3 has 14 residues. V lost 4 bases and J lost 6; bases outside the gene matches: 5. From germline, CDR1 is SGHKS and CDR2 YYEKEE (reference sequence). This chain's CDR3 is CASSPRTGPGELFF. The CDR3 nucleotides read TGTGCCAGCAGCCCACGGACAGGGCCCGGGGAGCTGTTTTTT.

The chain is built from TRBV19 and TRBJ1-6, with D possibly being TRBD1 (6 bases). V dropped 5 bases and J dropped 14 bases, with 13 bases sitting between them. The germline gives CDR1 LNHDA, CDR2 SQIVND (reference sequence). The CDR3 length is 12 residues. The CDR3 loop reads CASSPGRDTLHF. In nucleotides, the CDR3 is TGTGCCAGTAGTCCGGGGAGGGACACCCTCCACTTT.

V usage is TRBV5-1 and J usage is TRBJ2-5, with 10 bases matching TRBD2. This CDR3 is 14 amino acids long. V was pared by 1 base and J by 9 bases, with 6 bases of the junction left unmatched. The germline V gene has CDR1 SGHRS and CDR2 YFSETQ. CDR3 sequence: CASSLWASGGSQYF. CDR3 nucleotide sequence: TGCGCCAGCAGCTTGTGGGCTAGCGGGGGTTCCCAGTACTTC.

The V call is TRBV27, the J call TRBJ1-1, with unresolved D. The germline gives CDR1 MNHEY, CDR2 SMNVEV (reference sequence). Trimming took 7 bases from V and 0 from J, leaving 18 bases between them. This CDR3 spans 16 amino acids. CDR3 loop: CASTPQWPQMNTEAFF. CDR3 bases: TGTGCCAGCACCCCTCAGTGGCCCCAAATGAACACTGAAGCTTTCTTT.

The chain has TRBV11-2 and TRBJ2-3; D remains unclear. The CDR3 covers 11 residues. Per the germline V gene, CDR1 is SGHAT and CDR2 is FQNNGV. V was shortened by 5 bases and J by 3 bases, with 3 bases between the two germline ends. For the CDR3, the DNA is TGTGCCAGCAGCCTTACAGATACGCAGTATTTT. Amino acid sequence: CASSLTDTQYF.

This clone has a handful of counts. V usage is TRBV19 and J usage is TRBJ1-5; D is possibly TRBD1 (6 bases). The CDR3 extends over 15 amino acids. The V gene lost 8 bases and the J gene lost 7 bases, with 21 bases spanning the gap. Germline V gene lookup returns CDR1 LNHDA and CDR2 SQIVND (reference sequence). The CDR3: CASHTLRDMKQPQHF. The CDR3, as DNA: TGTGCCAGTCACACCCTCCGGGACATGAAGCAGCCCCAGCATTTT.

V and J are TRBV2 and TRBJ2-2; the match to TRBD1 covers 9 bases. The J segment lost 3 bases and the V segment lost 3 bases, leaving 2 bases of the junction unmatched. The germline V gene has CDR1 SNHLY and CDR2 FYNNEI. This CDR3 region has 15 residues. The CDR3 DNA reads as TGTGCCAGCAGTGAGCGACAGGGGGACACCGGGGAGCTGTTTTTT. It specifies CASSERQGDTGELFF.

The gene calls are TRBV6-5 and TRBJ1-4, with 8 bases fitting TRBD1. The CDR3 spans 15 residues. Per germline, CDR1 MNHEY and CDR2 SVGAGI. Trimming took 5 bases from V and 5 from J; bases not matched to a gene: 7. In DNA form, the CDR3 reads TGTGCCAGCAGTCCCTCAGGGGGCCCCAATGAAAAACTGTTTTTT. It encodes CASSPSGGPNEKLFF.

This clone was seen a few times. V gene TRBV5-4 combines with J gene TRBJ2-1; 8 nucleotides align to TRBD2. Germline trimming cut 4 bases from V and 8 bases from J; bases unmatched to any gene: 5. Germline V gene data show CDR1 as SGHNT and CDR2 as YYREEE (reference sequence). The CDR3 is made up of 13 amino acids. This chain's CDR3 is CASSPGLVDEQFF. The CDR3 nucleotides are TGTGCCAGCAGCCCGGGACTAGTGGATGAGCAGTTCTTC. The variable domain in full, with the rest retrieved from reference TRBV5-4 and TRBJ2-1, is ETGVTQSPTHLIKTRGQQVTLRCSSQSGHNTVSWYQQALGQGPQFIFQYYREEENGRGNFPPRFSGLQFPNYSSELNVNALELDDSALYLCASSPGLVDEQFFGPGTRLTVL.

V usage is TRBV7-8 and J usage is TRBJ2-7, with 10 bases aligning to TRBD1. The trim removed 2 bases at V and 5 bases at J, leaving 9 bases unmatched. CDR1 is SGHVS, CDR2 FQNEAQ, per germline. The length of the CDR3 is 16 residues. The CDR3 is CASSLRADRGLDEQYF. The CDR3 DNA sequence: TGTGCCAGCAGCTTACGAGCGGACAGGGGGTTAGACGAGCAGTACTTC.

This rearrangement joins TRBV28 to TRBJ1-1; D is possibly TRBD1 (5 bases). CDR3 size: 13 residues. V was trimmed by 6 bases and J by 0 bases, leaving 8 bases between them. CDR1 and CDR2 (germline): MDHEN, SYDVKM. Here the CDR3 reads CASRRQMNTEAFF. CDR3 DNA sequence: TGTGCCAGCAGAAGACAGATGAACACTGAAGCTTTCTTT.

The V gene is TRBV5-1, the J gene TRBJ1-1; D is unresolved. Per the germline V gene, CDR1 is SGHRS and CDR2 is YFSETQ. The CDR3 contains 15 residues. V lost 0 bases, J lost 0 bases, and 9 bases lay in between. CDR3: CASSLVEGMNTEAFF. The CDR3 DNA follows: TGCGCCAGCAGCTTGGTGGAGGGCATGAACACTGAAGCTTTCTTT.

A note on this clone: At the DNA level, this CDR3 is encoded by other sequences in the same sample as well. CDR3 DNA: TGTGCCAGCAGCAGCCCGACTAGCGGGGCCCACCAGTACTTC. This gives the protein CASSSPTSGAHQYF. The V and J genes are TRBV27 and TRBJ2-5; 11 nucleotides match TRBD2. Germline V gene data show CDR1 as MNHEY and CDR2 as SMNVEV (reference sequence). The CDR3 runs to 14 residues. V trimming: 6 bases; J trimming: 10 bases; junction bases outside the gene matches: 10.

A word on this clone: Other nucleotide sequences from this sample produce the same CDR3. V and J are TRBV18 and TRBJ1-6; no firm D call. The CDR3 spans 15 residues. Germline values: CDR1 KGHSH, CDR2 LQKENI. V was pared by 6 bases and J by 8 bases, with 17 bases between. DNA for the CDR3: TGTGCCAGCTCGCTCAAGAGGGTGGAGGATTCACCCCTCCACTTT. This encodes CASSLKRVEDSPLHF.

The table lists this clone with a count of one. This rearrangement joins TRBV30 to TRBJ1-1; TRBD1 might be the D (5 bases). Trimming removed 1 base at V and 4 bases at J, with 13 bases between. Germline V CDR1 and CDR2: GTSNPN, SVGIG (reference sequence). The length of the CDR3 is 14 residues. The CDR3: CAWSGSGSSTEAFF. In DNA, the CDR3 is TGTGCCTGGAGTGGGTCAGGGTCGAGCACTGAAGCTTTCTTT.

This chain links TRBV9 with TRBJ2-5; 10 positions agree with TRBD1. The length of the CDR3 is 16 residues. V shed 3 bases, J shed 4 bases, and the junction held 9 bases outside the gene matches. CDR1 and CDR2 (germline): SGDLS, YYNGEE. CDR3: CASSAKSGTGAETQYF. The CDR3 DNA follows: TGTGCCAGCAGCGCCAAGTCCGGGACAGGGGCAGAGACCCAGTACTTC.

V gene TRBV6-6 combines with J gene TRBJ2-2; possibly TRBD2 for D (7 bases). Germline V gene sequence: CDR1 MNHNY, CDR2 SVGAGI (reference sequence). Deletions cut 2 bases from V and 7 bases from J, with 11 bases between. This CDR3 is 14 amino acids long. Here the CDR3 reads CASSYREGHGELFF. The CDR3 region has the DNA TGTGCCAGCAGTTACAGGGAGGGACACGGGGAGCTGTTTTTT.

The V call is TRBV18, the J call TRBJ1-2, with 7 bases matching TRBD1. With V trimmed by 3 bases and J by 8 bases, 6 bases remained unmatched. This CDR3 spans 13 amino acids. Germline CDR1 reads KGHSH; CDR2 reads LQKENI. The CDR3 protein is CASSPDRNGGYTF. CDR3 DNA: TGTGCCAGCTCACCGGACAGGAACGGAGGCTACACCTTC.